The 8 T cell receptor beta chains in this list originate from one sample, sequenced in a study of CD8+ T cells in alopecia areata. Extraction of RNA preceded its reverse transcription into cDNA, which served as the sequencing template. Clones were sequenced by immunoSEQ multiplex PCR, and TCRdb holds only the in-frame ones, with some missing. The profile shows approximately 140,000 clones, 47% of them singletons. The sample consisted of CD4+ T cells sorted from blood. The receptors originated from a human donor with alopecia areata.

This chain connects TRBV29-1 to TRBJ2-7, with no clear D. The CDR3 totals 12 residues. The ends were cut back, 6 bases at V and 2 bases at J, with 11 bases in the middle. Germline assignment: CDR1 SQVTM and CDR2 ANQGSEA. CDR3 in amino acids: CSVETATYEQYF. The CDR3 DNA reads TGCAGCGTCGAAACTGCGACCTACGAGCAGTACTTC.

Turning to this clone: The junction departs from germline at one end; a sequencing error may be responsible. The chain has TRBV7-7 and TRBJ2-1; 10 nucleotides align to TRBD2. Germline CDR1 is SSHAT and CDR2 is FNYEAQ (reference sequence). The CDR3 has 16 residues. The CDR3, as DNA: TGTGCTAGCAGCCCACGGGGACTAGCGAGCTACAATGAGCAGTTCTTC. This translates into CASSPRGLASYNEQFF.

Written as DNA, the CDR3 is TGTGCCAGCAGTTCCGCATACAATGAGCAGTTCTTC. It yields the protein CASSSAYNEQFF. The chain combines TRBV28 with TRBJ2-1; no clear D gene. V was shortened by 4 bases and J by 4 bases, with 5 bases between the two germline ends. The CDR3 consists of 12 residues. Looked up from germline, CDR1 is MDHEN and CDR2 is SYDVKM.

V usage is TRBV27 and J usage is TRBJ2-1; 7 nucleotides match TRBD2. V trimming: 6 bases; J trimming: 0 bases; junction bases outside the gene matches: 5. The CDR3 runs to 15 residues. In germline, CDR1 is MNHEY, CDR2 SMNVEV (reference sequence). The CDR3 protein is CASRGPSGSYNEQFF. DNA for the CDR3: TGTGCCAGCAGGGGGCCTAGCGGCTCCTACAATGAGCAGTTCTTC.

This clone turned up a few times. The genes are TRBV10-3 and TRBJ2-5; D perhaps matches TRBD1 (6 bases). V lost 2 bases to trimming and J lost 0 bases, with 7 bases between them. Germline-derived CDR1 and CDR2 are ENHRY and SYGVKD. This CDR3 spans 14 amino acids. This chain's CDR3 is CAISERDNQETQYF. As DNA, the CDR3 is TGTGCCATCAGTGAGCGGGACAACCAAGAGACCCAGTACTTC.

The chain links TRBV2 to TRBJ1-2; D not resolved. Germline assignment: CDR1 SNHLY and CDR2 FYNNEI. The CDR3 contains 15 residues. V was clipped by 7 bases and J by 0 bases, with 15 bases between them. The CDR3 DNA reads as TGTGCCAGCATCGGACGACCACATACTAACTATGGCTACACCTTC. Encoded protein: CASIGRPHTNYGYTF.

The chain links TRBV4-2 to TRBJ2-7; 10 bases agree with TRBD1. This CDR3 comprises 16 residues. Losses at the gene ends were 5 bases for V and 5 bases for J; bases not matched to a gene: 12. Looked up from germline, CDR1 is LGHNA and CDR2 is YNFKEQ. The CDR3: CASSSTGGGLVDEQYF. The CDR3 DNA follows: TGTGCCAGCAGCTCGACAGGGGGCGGGCTGGTCGACGAGCAGTACTTC.

This clone came up once. Mismatch with germline at one junction end may stem from a read error. The gene calls are TRBV29-1 and TRBJ2-1; the match to TRBD2 covers 9 bases. Germline V gene data show CDR1 as SQVTM and CDR2 as ANQGSEA. This CDR3 comprises 14 residues. The CDR3 spells CSVMGLASSNEQFF. CDR3 DNA sequence: TGCAGCGTTATGGGACTAGCCTCCTCCAATGAGCAGTTCTTC.